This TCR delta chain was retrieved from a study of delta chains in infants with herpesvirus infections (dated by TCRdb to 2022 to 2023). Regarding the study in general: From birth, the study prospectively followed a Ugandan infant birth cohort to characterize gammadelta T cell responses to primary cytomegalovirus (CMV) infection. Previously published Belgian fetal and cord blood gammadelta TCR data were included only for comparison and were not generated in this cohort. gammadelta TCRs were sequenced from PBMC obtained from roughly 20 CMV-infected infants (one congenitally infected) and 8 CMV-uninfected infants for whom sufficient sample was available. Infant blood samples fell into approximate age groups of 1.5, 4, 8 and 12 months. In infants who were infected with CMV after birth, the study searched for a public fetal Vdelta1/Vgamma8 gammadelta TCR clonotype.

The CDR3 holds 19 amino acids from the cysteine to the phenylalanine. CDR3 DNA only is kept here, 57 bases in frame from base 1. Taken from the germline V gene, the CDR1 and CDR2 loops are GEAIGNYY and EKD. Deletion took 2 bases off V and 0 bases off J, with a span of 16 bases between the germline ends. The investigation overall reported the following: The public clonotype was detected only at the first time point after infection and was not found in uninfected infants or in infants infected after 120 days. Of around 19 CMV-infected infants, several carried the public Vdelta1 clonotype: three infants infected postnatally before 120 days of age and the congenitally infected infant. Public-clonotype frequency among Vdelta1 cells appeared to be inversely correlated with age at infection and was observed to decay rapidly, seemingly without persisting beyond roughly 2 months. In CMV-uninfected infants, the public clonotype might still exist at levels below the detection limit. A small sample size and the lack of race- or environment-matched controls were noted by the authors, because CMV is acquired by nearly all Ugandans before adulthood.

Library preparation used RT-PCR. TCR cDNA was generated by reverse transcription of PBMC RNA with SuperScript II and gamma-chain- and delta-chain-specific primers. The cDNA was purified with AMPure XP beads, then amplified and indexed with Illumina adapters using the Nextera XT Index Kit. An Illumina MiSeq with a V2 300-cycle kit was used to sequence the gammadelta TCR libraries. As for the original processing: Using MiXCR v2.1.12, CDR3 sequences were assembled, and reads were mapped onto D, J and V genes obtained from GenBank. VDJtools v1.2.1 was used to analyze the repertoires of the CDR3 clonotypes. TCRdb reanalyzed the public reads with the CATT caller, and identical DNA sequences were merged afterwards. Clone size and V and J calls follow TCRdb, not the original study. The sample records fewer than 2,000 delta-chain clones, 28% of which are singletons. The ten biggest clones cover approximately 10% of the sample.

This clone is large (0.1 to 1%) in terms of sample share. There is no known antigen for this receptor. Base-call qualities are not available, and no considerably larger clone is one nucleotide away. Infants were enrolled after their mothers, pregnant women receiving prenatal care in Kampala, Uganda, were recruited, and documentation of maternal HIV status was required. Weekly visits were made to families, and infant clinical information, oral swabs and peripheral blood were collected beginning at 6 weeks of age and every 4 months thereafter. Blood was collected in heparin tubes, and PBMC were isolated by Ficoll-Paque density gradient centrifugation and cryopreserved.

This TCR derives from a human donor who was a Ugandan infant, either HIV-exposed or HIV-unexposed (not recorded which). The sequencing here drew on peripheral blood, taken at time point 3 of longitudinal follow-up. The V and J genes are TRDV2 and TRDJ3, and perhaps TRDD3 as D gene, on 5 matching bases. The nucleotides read TGTGCCTGTGACAGCCTCCTGGGCCCAAGCTCCTGGGACACCCGACAGATGTTTTTC. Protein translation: CACDSLLGPSSWDTRQMFF.